The 11 T cell receptor beta chains presented below share a single source sample, sequenced in a study of human thymus T cells (TCRdb year 2020). Thymus tissue was collected as surgical resects that were removed during corrective cardiac surgery. Receptor amplification or capture employed the immunoSEQ multiplex PCR assay. Imported from immuneACCESS, the table was reduced by TCRdb to in-frame sequences with V and J called. These copies leave out some clones; in studies compared against another copy, an unresolved V gene accounts for under half, and the cause of the remainder is not known. Recorded for this sample are around 130,000 clones; more than 90% of them occurred a single time. The top ten hold around 0.025% of the sample. Sequencing used thymus tissue. The source of these receptors is a boy under two years old with a congenital heart defect but otherwise immunologically healthy.

The chain combines TRBV5-6 with TRBJ1-3, with TRBD1 as a possible D gene (5 bases). Germline V CDR1 and CDR2: SGHDT, YYEEEE. Trimming took 6 bases from V and 1 from J, leaving 20 bases between them. This CDR3 is 17 amino acids long. For the CDR3, the DNA is TGTGCCAGCACCGTTTCAGGGCAGGGAAGGTCTGGAAACACCATATATTTT. It is translated as CASTVSGQGRSGNTIYF.

This rearrangement joins TRBV4-2 to TRBJ2-5; no definite D call. V was pared by 0 bases and J by 0 bases, with 5 bases between. CDR1 is LGHNA and CDR2 is YNFKEQ in the germline V gene. CDR3 size: 14 residues. Here the CDR3 DNA reads TGTGCCAGCAGCCAAGATCCCCACCAAGAGACCCAGTACTTC. This codes for CASSQDPHQETQYF.

V is TRBV5-1 and J is TRBJ1-1; 8 nucleotides match TRBD1. Germline CDR1 is SGHRS and CDR2 is YFSETQ. J gave up 3 bases and V 1 base, and 5 bases lay outside the gene matches. The CDR3 runs to 15 residues. The CDR3 DNA reads as TGCGCCAGCAGCTTGAATAGCAGGGGGCACACTGAAGCTTTCTTT. Encoded protein: CASSLNSRGHTEAFF.

The chain employs TRBV4-3 and TRBJ1-3; weak D call: TRBD1 (5 bases). This CDR3 comprises 16 residues. V gave up 0 bases and J gave up 4 bases, with 13 bases separating them. Per germline, CDR1 LGHNA and CDR2 YSLEER. The DNA for the CDR3 is TGCGCCAGCAGCCAAGAGTTGGCAGGGAAAGGAAACACCATATATTTT. Its protein product is CASSQELAGKGNTIYF.

The V gene is TRBV7-9, the J gene TRBJ1-1, with D perhaps matching TRBD1 (5 bases). The V gene's germline CDR1 is SEHNR and CDR2 FQNEAQ (reference sequence). This CDR3 contains 15 residues. The V gene lost 4 bases and the J gene lost 1 base, with 13 bases spanning the gap. Here the CDR3 DNA reads TGTGCCAGCAGCTCACTTCCTGGGGGGAACACTGAAGCTTTCTTT. It specifies CASSSLPGGNTEAFF.

The V gene is TRBV5-1, the J gene TRBJ2-3; D remains ambiguous. The germline V gene encodes CDR1 SGHRS and CDR2 YFSETQ. V was clipped by 6 bases and J by 6 bases, with 5 bases between them. CDR3 length: 10 amino acids. DNA of the CDR3: TGCGCCAGCATTCGGGATACGCAGTATTTT. Amino acids: CASIRDTQYF.

The chain joins TRBV7-9 to TRBJ2-3, with 7 bases aligning to TRBD1. After removal of 5 bases from V and 6 bases from J, the junction contained 5 bases not matched to a gene. The CDR3 loop spans 13 amino acids. Germline loops: CDR1 SEHNR, CDR2 FQNEAQ (reference sequence). CDR3 coding DNA: TGTGCCAGCAGCCGGGACAGTAGGGATACGCAGTATTTT. Encoded protein: CASSRDSRDTQYF.

The chain joins TRBV19 to TRBJ2-7, with D possibly called TRBD1 or TRBD2 (5 bases each). The germline V and J ends were trimmed by 10 bases and 0 bases, with 16 bases remaining between them. This CDR3 is built from 14 residues. The V gene's germline CDR1 is LNHDA and CDR2 SQIVND (reference sequence). The CDR3 DNA reads as TGTGCCACCTCGGGACGGCCGAACTCCTACGAGCAGTACTTC. This encodes CATSGRPNSYEQYF.

The chain carries TRBV23-1 and TRBJ1-6, with D maybe TRBD1 (5 bases). TRBV23-1 is assigned to the ORF class and has an uncertain function. V was pared by 3 bases and J by 13 bases, with 19 bases between. The CDR3 is made up of 15 amino acids. CDR3 bases: TGCGCCAGCAGTCAGGGACCGGGACGGCTTTGCCCCCTCCACTTT. Protein sequence: CASSQGPGRLCPLHF.

J is TRBJ2-3 and V is TRBV11-3; 8 nucleotides line up with TRBD2. J gave up 4 bases and V 5 bases, and 5 bases lay outside the gene matches. Germline V lookup: CDR1 SGHNT, CDR2 YENEEA. This CDR3 has 14 residues. Written as DNA, the CDR3 is TGTGCCAGCAGCACGACTAGCGCGGCAGATACGCAGTATTTT. It specifies CASSTTSAADTQYF.

V is TRBV27 and J is TRBJ2-7, with 8 bases that match TRBD1. The ends lost 3 bases at V and 1 base at J; junction bases unmatched: 5. Germline V gives CDR1 MNHEY, CDR2 SMNVEV (reference sequence). The CDR3 loop spans 15 amino acids. CDR3 nucleotide sequence: TGTGCCAGCAGTTTTGCAGGGGGCCGGTCCTACGAGCAGTACTTC. Translation: CASSFAGGRSYEQYF.